Presented here are 3 T cell receptor beta chains from one specimen sequenced in a study of CXCR3-negative and CXCR3-positive naive CD8 T cells (dated 2019 in TCRdb). Their antigens are not known. General study outcomes and caveats: TRB CDR3s from CXCR3-positive naive cells showed higher hydrophobicity (lower Kidera factor 4), lower energy, and higher strength and volume indices than CXCR3-negative naive cells.

Sequenced using a NextSeq 550. The Human TCR Profiling Kit (MiLaboratory) was used to prepare UMI-labeled 5' RACE TRB cDNA libraries. TCRdb reprocessed the reads, and each CDR3 protein sequence is entered once, without DNA. For this sample, the table gives tens of thousands of distinct CDR3 sequences. The top ten constitute 0.53% of the sample. The source material was naive CXCR3+ CD8+ T cells from blood. In light of the paper, this sample's cell subset or site label describes: CD45RO-CCR7+CD27+CD95- naive CD8+ T cells expressing CXCR3 (TNR3+). These receptors were taken from a human donor in good health. Some clones in this sample may be carry-over from other donors' samples.

The genes are TRBV20-1 and TRBJ2-7; lacking DNA, the TRBD2 call made by TCRdb goes unchecked. The length of the CDR3 is 14 residues. CDR1 and CDR2 (germline): DFQATT, SNEGSKA (reference sequence). CDR3 protein: CSAPGLASSYEQYF.

The CDR3 spells CASNGPGVNEQFF. The chain couples TRBV12-3 or TRBV12-4 to TRBJ2-1; TCRdb picks TRBD1, but there is no DNA to check that call. The CDR3 has 13 residues.

The V and J genes are TRBV12-3 or TRBV12-4 and TRBJ2-2; TCRdb calls TRBD1, which cannot be checked without DNA. This CDR3 comprises 15 residues. CDR3 sequence: CASSSLWGAGGELFF.